The 2 T cell receptor beta chains in this list originate from one sample, sequenced in a study of cytomegalovirus exposure and HLA in healthy donors. PCR was performed using 60 Vbeta and 13 Jbeta primers. The protocol was immunoSEQ multiplex PCR, while the TCRdb copy is restricted to in-frame clones and leaves out a portion. Here the sample spans some 120,000 clones, roughly 70% being singletons. Material: PBMCs. These receptors came from a woman aged 18-29 years in good health and CMV-seronegative.

The chain links TRBV7-2 to TRBJ1-1; D is uncertain. Germline CDR1 SGHTA, CDR2 FQGNSA. Trimming stripped 8 bases from V and 2 bases from J, with 12 bases between. The CDR3 is 13 amino acids. The CDR3 coding sequence is TGTGCCAGCCACTTAGGCAGAAACACTGAAGCTTTCTTT. Translating it yields CASHLGRNTEAFF. The full variable domain, rest sourced from reference TRBV7-2 and TRBJ1-1, is GAGVSQSPSNKVTEKGKDVELRCDPISGHTALYWYRQSLGQGLEFLIYFQGNSAPDKSGLPSDRFSAERTGGSVSTLTIQRTQQEDSAVYLCASHLGRNTEAFFGQGTRLTVV.

V usage is TRBV6-1 and J usage is TRBJ1-1, with a weak D call TRBD1 (6 bases). V lost 6 bases and J 1 base, leaving 12 bases between the germline ends. This CDR3 is 14 amino acids long. CDR1 is MNHNS, CDR2 SASEGT, per germline. CDR3 in DNA: TGTGCCAGCAGCCTCTTGGGACAGAACACTGAAGCTTTCTTT. It yields the protein CASSLLGQNTEAFF.